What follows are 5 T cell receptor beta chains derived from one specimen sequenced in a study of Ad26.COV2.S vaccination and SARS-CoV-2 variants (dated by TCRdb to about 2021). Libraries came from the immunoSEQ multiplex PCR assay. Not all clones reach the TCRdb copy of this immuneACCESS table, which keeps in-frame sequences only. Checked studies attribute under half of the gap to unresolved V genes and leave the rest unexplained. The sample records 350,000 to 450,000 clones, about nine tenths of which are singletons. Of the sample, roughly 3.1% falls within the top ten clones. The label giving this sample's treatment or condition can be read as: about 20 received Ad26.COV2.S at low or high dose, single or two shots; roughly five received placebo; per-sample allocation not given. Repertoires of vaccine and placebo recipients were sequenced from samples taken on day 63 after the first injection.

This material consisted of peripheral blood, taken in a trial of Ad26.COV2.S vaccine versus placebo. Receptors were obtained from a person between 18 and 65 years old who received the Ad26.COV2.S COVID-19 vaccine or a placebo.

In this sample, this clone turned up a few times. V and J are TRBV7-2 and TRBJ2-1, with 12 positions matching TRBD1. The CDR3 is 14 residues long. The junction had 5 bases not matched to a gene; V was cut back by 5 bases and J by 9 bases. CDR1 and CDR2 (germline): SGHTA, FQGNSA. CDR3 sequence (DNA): TGTGCCAGCAGCACGGGACAGGGGGCAGGTGAGCAGTTCTTC. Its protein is CASSTGQGAGEQFF.

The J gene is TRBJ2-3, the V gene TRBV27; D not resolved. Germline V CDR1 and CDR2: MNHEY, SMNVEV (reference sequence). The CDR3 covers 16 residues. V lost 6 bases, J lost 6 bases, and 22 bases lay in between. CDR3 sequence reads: CASRKLLPDTPDTQYF. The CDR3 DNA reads TGTGCCAGCAGGAAGCTCTTGCCGGATACGCCGGATACGCAGTATTTT.

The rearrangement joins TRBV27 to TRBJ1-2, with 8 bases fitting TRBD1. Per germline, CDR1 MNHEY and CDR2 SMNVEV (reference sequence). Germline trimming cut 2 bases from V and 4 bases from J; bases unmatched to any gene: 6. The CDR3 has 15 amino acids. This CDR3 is CASSLVQGASYGYTF. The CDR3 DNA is TGTGCCAGCAGTTTAGTTCAGGGGGCCAGCTATGGCTACACCTTC.

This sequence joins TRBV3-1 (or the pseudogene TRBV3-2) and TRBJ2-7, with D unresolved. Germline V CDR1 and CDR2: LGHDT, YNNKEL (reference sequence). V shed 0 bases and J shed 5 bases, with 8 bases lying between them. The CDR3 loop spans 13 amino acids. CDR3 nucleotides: TGTGCCAGCAGCCAAGACCCGGGCCACGAGCAGTACTTC. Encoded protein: CASSQDPGHEQYF.

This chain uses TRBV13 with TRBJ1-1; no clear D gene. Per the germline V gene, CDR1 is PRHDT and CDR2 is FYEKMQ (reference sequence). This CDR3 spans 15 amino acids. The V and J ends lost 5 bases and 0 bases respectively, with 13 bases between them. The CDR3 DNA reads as TGTGCCAGCAGCGAAACCGACGGAATGAACACTGAAGCTTTCTTT. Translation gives CASSETDGMNTEAFF.